Listed below are T cell receptor beta chains from one sample, sequenced in a study of Tregs in tolerant kidney transplant recipients. TCRdb's table, derived via immunoSEQ multiplex PCR, lists solely in-frame clones and lacks some. Of fewer than 100,000 clones in the sample, 80% to 95% were seen once. The specimen comprised CD4+ T cells from blood, sampled before the transplant. These receptors were obtained from a human donor who received a combined kidney and bone marrow transplant. CDR3s include the opening cysteine and the closing phenylalanine or tryptophan. Each record gives: clone size, J gene, CDR3 length, D gene, V gene, CDR3 DNA, CDR3 protein. A D gene is named only where the DNA matches it firmly. Clone size appears in some rows only: once, few, many, or a class for an expanded clone.

abundance: -
j_gene: TRBJ2-5
len: 14
d_gene: -
v_gene: TRBV18
CDR3nt: TGTGCCAGCTCACCTCGAGGGCTCGGGGAGACCCAGTACTTC
CDR3aa: CASSPRGLGETQYF

abundance: -
j_gene: TRBJ1-1
len: 14
d_gene: -
v_gene: TRBV6-5
CDR3nt: TGTGCCAGCAGTTACTGGGGCAAGGACACTGAAGCTTTCTTT
CDR3aa: CASSYWGKDTEAFF

abundance: -
j_gene: TRBJ2-3
len: 12
d_gene: -
v_gene: TRBV7-3
CDR3nt: TGTGCCAGCAGCTCTAGCACAGATACGCAGTATTTT
CDR3aa: CASSSSTDTQYF

abundance: -
j_gene: TRBJ2-1
len: 15
d_gene: TRBD2
v_gene: TRBV9
CDR3nt: TGTGCCAGCAGCTTGTCAGCGGGGGGGCACGATGAGCAGTTCTTC
CDR3aa: CASSLSAGGHDEQFF

abundance: -
j_gene: TRBJ2-7
len: 14
d_gene: -
v_gene: TRBV7-2
CDR3nt: TGTGCCAGCAGCTTACCCAGGGTTTCCTACGAGCAGTACTTC
CDR3aa: CASSLPRVSYEQYF

abundance: -
j_gene: TRBJ2-7
len: 15
d_gene: -
v_gene: TRBV4-3
CDR3nt: TGCGCCAGCAGCTACTCACGAGACGGGAACTACGAGCAGTACTTC
CDR3aa: CASSYSRDGNYEQYF

abundance: -
j_gene: TRBJ1-5
len: 13
d_gene: -
v_gene: TRBV18
CDR3nt: TGTGCCAGCTCACGGGCTGACAATCAGCCCCAGCATTTT
CDR3aa: CASSRADNQPQHF

abundance: -
j_gene: TRBJ2-7
len: 17
d_gene: TRBD2
v_gene: TRBV18
CDR3nt: TGTGCCAGCTCACCGCGTAGAGGGGCAGCGGGAGTATACGAGCAGTACTTC
CDR3aa: CASSPRRGAAGVYEQYF

abundance: -
j_gene: TRBJ1-6
len: 17
d_gene: -
v_gene: TRBV15
CDR3nt: TGTGCCACCAGCAGAGCGATGTACGGCGGAAGTAATTCACCCCTCCACTTT
CDR3aa: CATSRAMYGGSNSPLHF

abundance: -
j_gene: TRBJ1-1
len: 14
d_gene: -
v_gene: TRBV7-3
CDR3nt: TGTGCCAGCAGCTTAACGGGGCTGAACACTGAAGCTTTCTTT
CDR3aa: CASSLTGLNTEAFF

abundance: -
j_gene: TRBJ2-1
len: 16
d_gene: TRBD1
v_gene: TRBV28
CDR3nt: TGTGCCAGCAGTGAACCCGGACAGGGGGCCTACAATGAGCAGTTCTTC
CDR3aa: CASSEPGQGAYNEQFF

abundance: -
j_gene: TRBJ1-1
len: 15
d_gene: TRBD1
v_gene: TRBV5-4
CDR3nt: TGTGCCAGCACCCAGACAGGGTTTTTGAACACTGAAGCTTTCTTT
CDR3aa: CASTQTGFLNTEAFF

abundance: -
j_gene: TRBJ1-5
len: 13
d_gene: -
v_gene: TRBV5-4
CDR3nt: TGTGCCAGCAGCTTGGATGGCCGTGGAGGGGAGCATTTT
CDR3aa: CASSLDGRGGEHF

abundance: few
j_gene: TRBJ1-2
len: 14
d_gene: -
v_gene: TRBV5-8
CDR3nt: TGTGCCAGCAGCTTCCGGCAGGGTGAAAGGGGCTACACCTTC
CDR3aa: CASSFRQGERGYTF

abundance: -
j_gene: TRBJ2-5
len: 14
d_gene: -
v_gene: TRBV19
CDR3nt: TGTGCCAGCCCCATGGGGGCAGTCCAAGAGACCCAGTACTTC
CDR3aa: CASPMGAVQETQYF

abundance: -
j_gene: TRBJ2-1
len: 14
d_gene: TRBD2
v_gene: TRBV4-1
CDR3nt: TGCGCCAGCAGCCAAGGGGACTACCACAATGAGCAGTTCTTC
CDR3aa: CASSQGDYHNEQFF

abundance: -
j_gene: TRBJ2-1
len: 13
d_gene: -
v_gene: TRBV5-5
CDR3nt: TGTGCCAGCGCCTGGGTAGCGGCCAATGAGCAGTTCTTC
CDR3aa: CASAWVAANEQFF